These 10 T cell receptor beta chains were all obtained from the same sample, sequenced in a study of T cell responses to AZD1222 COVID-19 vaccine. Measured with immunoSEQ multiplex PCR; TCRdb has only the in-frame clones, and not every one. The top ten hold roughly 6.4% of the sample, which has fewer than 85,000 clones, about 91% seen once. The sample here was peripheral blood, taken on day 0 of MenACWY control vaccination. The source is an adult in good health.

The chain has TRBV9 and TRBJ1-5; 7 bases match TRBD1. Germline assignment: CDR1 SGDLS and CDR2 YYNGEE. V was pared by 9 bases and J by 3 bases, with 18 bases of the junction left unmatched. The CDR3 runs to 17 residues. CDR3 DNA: TGTGCCACCTCAGAGTCACGAACAGGGGATTACAATCAGCCCCAGCATTTT. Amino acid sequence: CATSESRTGDYNQPQHF.

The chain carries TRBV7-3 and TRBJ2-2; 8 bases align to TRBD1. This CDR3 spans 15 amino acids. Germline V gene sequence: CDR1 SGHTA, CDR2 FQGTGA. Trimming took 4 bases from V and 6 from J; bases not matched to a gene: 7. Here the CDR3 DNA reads TGTGCCAGCAGCTCCCAGGGGGCGTCCTCCGGGGAGCTGTTTTTT. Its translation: CASSSQGASSGELFF. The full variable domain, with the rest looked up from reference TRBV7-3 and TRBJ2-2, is GAGVSQTPSNKVTEKGKYVELRCDPISGHTALYWYRQSLGQGPEFLIYFQGTGAADDSGLPNDRFFAVRPEGSVSTLKIQRTERGDSAVYLCASSSQGASSGELFFGEGSRLTVL.

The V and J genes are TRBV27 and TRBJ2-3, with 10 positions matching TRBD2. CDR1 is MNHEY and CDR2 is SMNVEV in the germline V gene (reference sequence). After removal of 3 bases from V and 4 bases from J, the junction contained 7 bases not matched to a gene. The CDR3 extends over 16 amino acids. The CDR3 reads CASSFWLAGVSDTQYF. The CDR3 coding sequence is TGTGCCAGCAGTTTTTGGCTAGCGGGAGTATCAGATACGCAGTATTTT.

The CDR3 DNA reads as TGTGCCAGCAGTTGGGGGTCTAGCCCGTTCTTC. Amino acids: CASSWGSSPFF. This chain connects TRBV6-2 or TRBV6-3 to TRBJ2-1, with D perhaps assigned TRBD1 or TRBD2 (5 bases each). The CDR3 totals 11 residues. Trimming cost V 4 bases and J 15 bases, with 13 bases left between them. CDR1 and CDR2 (germline): MNHEY, SVGEGT.

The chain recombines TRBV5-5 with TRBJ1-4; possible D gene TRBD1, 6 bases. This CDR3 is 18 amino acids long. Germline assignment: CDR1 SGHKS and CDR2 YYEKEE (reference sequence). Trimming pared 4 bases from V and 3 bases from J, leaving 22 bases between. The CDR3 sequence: CASSRRTAPNWANEKLFF. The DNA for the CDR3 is TGTGCCAGCAGCCGCAGGACAGCACCTAATTGGGCTAATGAAAAACTGTTTTTT.

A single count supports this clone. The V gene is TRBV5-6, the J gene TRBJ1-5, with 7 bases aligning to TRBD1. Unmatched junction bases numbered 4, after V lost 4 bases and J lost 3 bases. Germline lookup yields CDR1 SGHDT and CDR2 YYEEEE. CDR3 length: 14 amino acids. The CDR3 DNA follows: TGTGCCAGCAGCAAGGACAGGATCAATCAGCCCCAGCATTTT. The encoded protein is CASSKDRINQPQHF.

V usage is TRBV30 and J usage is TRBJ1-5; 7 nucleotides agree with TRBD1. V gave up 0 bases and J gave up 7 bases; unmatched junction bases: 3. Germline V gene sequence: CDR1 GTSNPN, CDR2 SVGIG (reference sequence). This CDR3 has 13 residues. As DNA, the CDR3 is TGTGCCTGGAGTGTATCCAGGGGGCAGCCCCAGCATTTT. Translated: CAWSVSRGQPQHF.

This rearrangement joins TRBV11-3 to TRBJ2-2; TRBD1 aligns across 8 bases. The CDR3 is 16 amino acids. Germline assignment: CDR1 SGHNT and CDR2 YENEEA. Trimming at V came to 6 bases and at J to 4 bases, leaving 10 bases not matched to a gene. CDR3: CASRVSGTGGTGELFF. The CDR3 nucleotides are TGTGCCAGCAGGGTATCCGGGACAGGTGGCACCGGGGAGCTGTTTTTT.

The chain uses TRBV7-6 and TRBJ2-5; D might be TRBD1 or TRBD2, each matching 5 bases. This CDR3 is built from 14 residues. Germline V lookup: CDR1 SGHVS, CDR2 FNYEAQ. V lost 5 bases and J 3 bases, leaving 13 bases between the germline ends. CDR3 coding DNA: TGTGCCAGCAGCATCCTCGGGACGGAAGAGACCCAGTACTTC. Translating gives CASSILGTEETQYF.

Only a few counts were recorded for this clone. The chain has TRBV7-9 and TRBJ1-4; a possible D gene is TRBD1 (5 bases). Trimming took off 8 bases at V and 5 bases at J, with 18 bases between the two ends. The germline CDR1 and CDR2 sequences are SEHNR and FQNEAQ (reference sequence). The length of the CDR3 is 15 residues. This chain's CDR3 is CASSYAGTENEKLFF. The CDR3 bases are TGTGCCAGCTCGTACGCCGGGACGGAAAATGAAAAACTGTTTTTT.